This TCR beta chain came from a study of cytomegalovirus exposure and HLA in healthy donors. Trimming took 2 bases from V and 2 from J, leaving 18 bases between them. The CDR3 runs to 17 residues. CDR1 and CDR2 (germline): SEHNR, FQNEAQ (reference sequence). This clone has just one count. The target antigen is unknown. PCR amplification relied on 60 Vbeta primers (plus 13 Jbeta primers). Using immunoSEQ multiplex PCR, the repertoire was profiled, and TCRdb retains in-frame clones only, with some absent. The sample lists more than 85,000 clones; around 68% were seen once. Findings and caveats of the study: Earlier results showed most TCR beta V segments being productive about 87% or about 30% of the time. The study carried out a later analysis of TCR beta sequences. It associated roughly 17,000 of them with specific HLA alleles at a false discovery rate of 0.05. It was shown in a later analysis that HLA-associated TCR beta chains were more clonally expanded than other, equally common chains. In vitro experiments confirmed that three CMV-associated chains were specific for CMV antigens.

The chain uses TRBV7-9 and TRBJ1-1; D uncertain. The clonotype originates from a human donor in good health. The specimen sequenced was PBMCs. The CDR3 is CASSLPYGVRGNTEAFF. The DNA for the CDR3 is TGTGCCAGCAGCTTACCGTACGGGGTCCGAGGTAACACTGAAGCTTTCTTT.